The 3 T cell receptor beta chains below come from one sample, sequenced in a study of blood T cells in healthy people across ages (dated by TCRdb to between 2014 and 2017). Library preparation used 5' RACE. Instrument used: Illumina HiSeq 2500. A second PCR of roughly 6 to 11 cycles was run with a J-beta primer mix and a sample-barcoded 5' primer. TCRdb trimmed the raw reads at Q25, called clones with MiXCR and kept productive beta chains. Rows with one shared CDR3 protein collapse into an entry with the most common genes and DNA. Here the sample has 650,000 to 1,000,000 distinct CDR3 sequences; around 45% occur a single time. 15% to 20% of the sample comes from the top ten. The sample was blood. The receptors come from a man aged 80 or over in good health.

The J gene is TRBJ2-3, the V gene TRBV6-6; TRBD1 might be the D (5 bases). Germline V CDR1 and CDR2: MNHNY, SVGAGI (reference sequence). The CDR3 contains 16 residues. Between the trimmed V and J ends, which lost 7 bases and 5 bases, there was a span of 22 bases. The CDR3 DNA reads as TGTGCCAGCAAATACACACAGGTCAACCGTGGAGATACGCAGTATTTT. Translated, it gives CASKYTQVNRGDTQYF.

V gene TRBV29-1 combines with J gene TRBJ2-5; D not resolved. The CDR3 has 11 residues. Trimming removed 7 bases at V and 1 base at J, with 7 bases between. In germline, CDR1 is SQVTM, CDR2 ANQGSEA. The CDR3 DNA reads TGCAGCGGGGGTTTCCAAGAGACCCAGTACTTC. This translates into CSGGFQETQYF.

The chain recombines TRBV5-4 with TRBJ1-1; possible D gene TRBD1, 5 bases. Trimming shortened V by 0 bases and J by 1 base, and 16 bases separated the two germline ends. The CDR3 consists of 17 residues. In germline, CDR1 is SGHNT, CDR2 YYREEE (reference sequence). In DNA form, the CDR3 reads TGTGCCAGCAGCTTGGCCTCTGGGGCCGGGTGGAACACTGAAGCTTTCTTT. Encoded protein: CASSLASGAGWNTEAFF.